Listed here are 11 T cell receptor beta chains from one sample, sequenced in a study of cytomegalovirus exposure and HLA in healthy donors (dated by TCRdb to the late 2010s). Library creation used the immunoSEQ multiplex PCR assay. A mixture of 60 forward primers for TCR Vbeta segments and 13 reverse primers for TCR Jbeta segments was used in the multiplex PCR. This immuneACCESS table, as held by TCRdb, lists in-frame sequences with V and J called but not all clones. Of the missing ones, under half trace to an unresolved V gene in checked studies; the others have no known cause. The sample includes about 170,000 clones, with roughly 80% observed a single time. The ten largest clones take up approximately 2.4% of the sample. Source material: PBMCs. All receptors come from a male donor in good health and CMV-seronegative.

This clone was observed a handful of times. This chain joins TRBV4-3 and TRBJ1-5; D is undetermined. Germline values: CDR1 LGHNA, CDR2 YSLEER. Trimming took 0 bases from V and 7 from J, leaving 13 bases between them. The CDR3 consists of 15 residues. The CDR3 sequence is CASSQDPNSGQPQHF. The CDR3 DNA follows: TGCGCCAGCAGCCAAGATCCGAACAGCGGGCAGCCCCAGCATTTT.

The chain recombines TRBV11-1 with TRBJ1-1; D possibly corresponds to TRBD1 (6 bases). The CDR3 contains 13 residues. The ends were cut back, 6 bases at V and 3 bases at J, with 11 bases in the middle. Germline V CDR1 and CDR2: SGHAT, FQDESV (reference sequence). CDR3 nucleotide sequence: TGTGCCAGCAGGAACAGGGTGGACACTGAAGCTTTCTTT. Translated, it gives CASRNRVDTEAFF.

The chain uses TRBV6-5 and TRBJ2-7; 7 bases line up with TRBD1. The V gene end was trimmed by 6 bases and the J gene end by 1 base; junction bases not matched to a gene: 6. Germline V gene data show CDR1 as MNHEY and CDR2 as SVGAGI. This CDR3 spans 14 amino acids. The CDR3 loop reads CASSAGGRSYEQYF. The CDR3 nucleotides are TGTGCCAGCAGCGCAGGGGGTAGGTCCTACGAGCAGTACTTC.

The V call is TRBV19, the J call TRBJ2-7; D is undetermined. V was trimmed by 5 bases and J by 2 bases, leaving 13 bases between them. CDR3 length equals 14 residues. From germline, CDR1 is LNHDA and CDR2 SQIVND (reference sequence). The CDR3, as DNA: TGTGCCAGTAGTTTGGCTAGAAATACCTACGAGCAGTACTTC. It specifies CASSLARNTYEQYF. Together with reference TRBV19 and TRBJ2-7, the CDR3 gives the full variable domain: DGGITQSPKYLFRKEGQNVTLSCEQNLNHDAMYWYRQDPGQGLRLIYYSQIVNDFQKGDIAEGYSVSREKKESFPLTVTSAQKNPTAFYLCASSLARNTYEQYFGPGTRLTVT.

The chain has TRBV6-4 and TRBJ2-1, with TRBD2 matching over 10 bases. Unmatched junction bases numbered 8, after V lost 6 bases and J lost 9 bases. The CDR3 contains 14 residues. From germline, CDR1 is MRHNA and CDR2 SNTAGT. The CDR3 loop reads CASRERGGWIEQFF. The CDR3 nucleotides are TGTGCCAGCAGGGAGCGGGGGGGCTGGATTGAGCAGTTCTTC.

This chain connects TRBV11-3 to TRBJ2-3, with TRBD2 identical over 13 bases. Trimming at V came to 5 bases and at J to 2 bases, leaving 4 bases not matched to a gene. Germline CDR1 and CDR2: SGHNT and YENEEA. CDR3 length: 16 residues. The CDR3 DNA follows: TGTGCCAGCAGCCCCGGGACTAGCGGGACCACAGATACGCAGTATTTT. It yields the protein CASSPGTSGTTDTQYF.

The CDR3 DNA is TGTGCCAGCAGCCCGTCCCATACAGGGCAGTACGAGCAGTACTTC. This encodes CASSPSHTGQYEQYF. V and J are TRBV6-5 and TRBJ2-7; possible D gene TRBD1, 6 bases. V was trimmed by 6 bases and J by 4 bases, leaving 19 bases between them. Germline CDR1 reads MNHEY; CDR2 reads SVGAGI. This CDR3 is built from 15 residues.

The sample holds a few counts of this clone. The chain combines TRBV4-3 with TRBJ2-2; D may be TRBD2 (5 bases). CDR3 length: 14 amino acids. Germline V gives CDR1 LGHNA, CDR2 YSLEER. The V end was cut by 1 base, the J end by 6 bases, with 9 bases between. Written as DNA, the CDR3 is TGCGCCAGCAGCCAAGTGGAGGCTTCCGGGGAGCTGTTTTTT. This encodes CASSQVEASGELFF.

CDR3 region: CAINTGVSYGYTF. CDR3 nucleotides: TGTGCCATCAACACAGGGGTGTCCTATGGCTACACCTTC. The V gene is TRBV28, the J gene TRBJ1-2; 7 bases fit TRBD1. The V gene's germline CDR1 is MDHEN and CDR2 SYDVKM. The CDR3 length is 13 residues. The ends lost 10 bases at V and 4 bases at J; junction bases unmatched: 9.

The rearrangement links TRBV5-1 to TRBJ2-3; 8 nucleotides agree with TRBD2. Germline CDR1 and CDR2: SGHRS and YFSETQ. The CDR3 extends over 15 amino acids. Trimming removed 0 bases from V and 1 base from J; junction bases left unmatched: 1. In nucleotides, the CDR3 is TGCGCCAGCAGCTTGGACGGGGGGGGCACAGATACGCAGTATTTT. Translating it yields CASSLDGGGTDTQYF.

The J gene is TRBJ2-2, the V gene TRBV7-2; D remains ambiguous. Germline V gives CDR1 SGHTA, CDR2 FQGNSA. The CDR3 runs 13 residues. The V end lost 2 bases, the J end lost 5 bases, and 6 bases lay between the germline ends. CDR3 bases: TGTGCCAGCAGCTTAACCCGGACCGGGGAGCTGTTTTTT. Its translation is CASSLTRTGELFF.